A selection of T cell receptor beta chains follows, all from one sample in a study of Graves' ophthalmopathy and Graves' hyperthyroidism. Via MiXCR, TCRdb re-called the multiplex PCR reads, giving one row per CDR3 protein. Altogether approximately 1.2 million distinct CDR3 sequences are present, 35% to 40% being singletons, with the ten largest covering 11%. The sample was peripheral blood or thyroid tissue (not recorded which). These receptor sequences come from an adult man with Graves' hyperthyroidism. CDR3s include the opening cysteine and the closing phenylalanine or tryptophan. Each record gives: D gene, J gene, V gene, clone size, CDR3 protein, CDR3 DNA. A D gene is named only where the DNA matches it firmly. Clone size is stated in some rows and not others, as once, few, many or a class when expanded.

D gene: .; J gene: TRBJ1-1; V gene: TRBV14; clone size: many; CDR3 protein: CASSQDRVAEAFF; CDR3 DNA: TGTGCCAGCAGCCAAGATAGGGTAGCCGAGGCTTTCTTT
D gene: .; J gene: TRBJ2-2; V gene: TRBV7-9; clone size: few; CDR3 protein: CASSYTLGTGELFF; CDR3 DNA: TGTGCCAGCAGCTATACACTGGGGACCGGGGAGCTGTTTTTT
D gene: TRBD1; J gene: TRBJ2-5; V gene: TRBV28; clone size: few; CDR3 protein: CASSLGQGGVETQYF; CDR3 DNA: TGTGCCAGCAGTTTGGGACAGGGAGGGGTGGAGACCCAGTACTTC
D gene: .; J gene: TRBJ1-4; V gene: TRBV7-4; clone size: many; CDR3 protein: CASSCRGATNEKLFF; CDR3 DNA: TGTGCCAGCAGCTGCCGGGGTGCAACTAATGAAAAACTGTTTTTT
D gene: .; J gene: TRBJ2-2; V gene: TRBV10-3; clone size: many; CDR3 protein: CAISDTAGELFF; CDR3 DNA: TGTGCCATCAGTGATACTGCCGGGGAGCTGTTTTTT
D gene: TRBD1; J gene: TRBJ1-1; V gene: TRBV7-9; clone size: .; CDR3 protein: CASSLQGADLAFF; CDR3 DNA: TGTGCCAGCAGCTTACAGGGGGCCGACCTGGCTTTCTTT
D gene: TRBD1; J gene: TRBJ1-5; V gene: TRBV29-1; clone size: few; CDR3 protein: CSVRVGTGVSQPQHF; CDR3 DNA: TGCAGCGTTCGGGTCGGGACAGGGGTTTCCCAGCCCCAGCATTTT
D gene: .; J gene: TRBJ2-3; V gene: TRBV19; clone size: .; CDR3 protein: CASSRFGDTQYF; CDR3 DNA: TGTGCCAGTAGTAGATTTGGAGATACGCAGTATTTT
D gene: TRBD2; J gene: TRBJ2-5; V gene: TRBV7-2; clone size: .; CDR3 protein: CASSFLAGGGDTQYF; CDR3 DNA: TGTGCCAGCAGCTTTCTAGCGGGAGGGGGAGATACGCAGTACTTC
D gene: .; J gene: TRBJ1-2; V gene: TRBV10-3; clone size: .; CDR3 protein: CAISEAGTGGYTF; CDR3 DNA: TGTGCCATCAGTGAGGCCGGGACCGGCGGCTACACCTTC
D gene: TRBD1; J gene: TRBJ2-2; V gene: TRBV10-1; clone size: many; CDR3 protein: CASRQGGARNTGELFF; CDR3 DNA: TGCGCCAGCAGACAGGGGGGTGCCCGTAACACCGGGGAGCTGTTTTTT
D gene: TRBD2; J gene: TRBJ2-7; V gene: TRBV12-3/TRBV12-4; clone size: .; CDR3 protein: CASSTRRLAGGREQYF; CDR3 DNA: TGTGCCAGCAGTACCCGCCGACTAGCGGGAGGGCGGGAGCAGTACTTC
D gene: .; J gene: TRBJ1-1; V gene: TRBV29-1; clone size: many; CDR3 protein: CSVDGGLGGAFF; CDR3 DNA: TGCAGCGTTGATGGGGGGCTAGGGGGAGCTTTCTTT
D gene: TRBD1; J gene: TRBJ1-1; V gene: TRBV11-2; clone size: many; CDR3 protein: CASSKGDRGHTEAFF; CDR3 DNA: TGTGCCAGCAGCAAAGGGGACAGGGGGCACACTGAAGCTTTCTTT
D gene: TRBD1; J gene: TRBJ2-7; V gene: TRBV19; clone size: .; CDR3 protein: CASSMGTGVREQYF; CDR3 DNA: TGTGCCAGTAGTATGGGGACAGGGGTTCGCGAGCAGTACTTC
D gene: .; J gene: TRBJ1-3; V gene: TRBV10-3; clone size: .; CDR3 protein: CAISARYRDGNTIYF; CDR3 DNA: TGTGCCATCAGTGCTCGTTACAGGGATGGAAACACCATATATTTT
D gene: TRBD1; J gene: TRBJ1-5; V gene: TRBV19; clone size: many; CDR3 protein: CASSSGTGQGQPQHF; CDR3 DNA: TGTGCCAGCAGCTCAGGGACAGGGCAGGGGCAGCCCCAGCATTTT
D gene: TRBD1; J gene: TRBJ1-1; V gene: TRBV2; clone size: many; CDR3 protein: CASSKTGFTEAFF; CDR3 DNA: TGTGCCAGCAGCAAGACAGGGTTCACTGAAGCTTTCTTT
D gene: .; J gene: TRBJ1-5; V gene: TRBV6-5; clone size: many; CDR3 protein: CASSSRVSNQPQHF; CDR3 DNA: TGTGCCAGCAGTTCTAGGGTGAGCAATCAGCCCCAGCATTTT
D gene: .; J gene: TRBJ1-1; V gene: TRBV7-9; clone size: many; CDR3 protein: CASSLFVNTEAFF; CDR3 DNA: TGTGCCAGCAGCTTATTCGTGAACACTGAAGCTTTCTTT
D gene: .; J gene: TRBJ1-5; V gene: TRBV10-3; clone size: .; CDR3 protein: CASSDIHQPQHF; CDR3 DNA: TGTGCCAGCAGCGATATTCATCAGCCCCAGCATTTT
D gene: .; J gene: TRBJ1-1; V gene: TRBV4-1; clone size: many; CDR3 protein: CASVKLMNTEAFF; CDR3 DNA: TGCGCCAGCGTGAAACTTATGAACACTGAAGCTTTCTTT
D gene: .; J gene: TRBJ2-5; V gene: TRBV30; clone size: .; CDR3 protein: CAWKRTQETQYF; CDR3 DNA: TGTGCCTGGAAAAGGACACAAGAGACCCAGTACTTC
D gene: TRBD1; J gene: TRBJ1-4; V gene: TRBV15; clone size: .; CDR3 protein: CATSLGGTGGTNEKLFF; CDR3 DNA: TGTGCCACCAGCTTAGGGGGGACAGGGGGCACTAATGAAAAACTGTTTTTT
D gene: .; J gene: TRBJ2-1; V gene: TRBV24-1; clone size: .; CDR3 protein: CATSSTGYNEQFF; CDR3 DNA: TGTGCCACCAGTTCGACTGGGTACAATGAGCAGTTCTTC
D gene: TRBD2; J gene: TRBJ2-5; V gene: TRBV20-1; clone size: many; CDR3 protein: CSAREGTMWTQYF; CDR3 DNA: TGCAGTGCTAGAGAGGGGACTATGTGGACCCAGTACTTC
D gene: .; J gene: TRBJ1-1; V gene: TRBV19; clone size: .; CDR3 protein: CASTLDTLNTEAFF; CDR3 DNA: TGTGCCAGTACCCTCGACACCCTGAACACTGAAGCTTTCTTT
D gene: .; J gene: TRBJ1-6; V gene: TRBV28; clone size: .; CDR3 protein: CASSQSTSDNSPLHF; CDR3 DNA: TGTGCCAGCAGTCAAAGTACGAGTGATAATTCACCCCTCCACTTT
D gene: .; J gene: TRBJ2-7; V gene: TRBV28; clone size: once; CDR3 protein: CASSPIGTDYYEQYF; CDR3 DNA: TGTGCCAGCAGTCCCATAGGGACCGATTACTACGAGCAGTACTTC
D gene: TRBD1; J gene: TRBJ1-6; V gene: TRBV25-1; clone size: many; CDR3 protein: CASSEYTGDRNSPLHF; CDR3 DNA: TGTGCCAGCAGTGAATATACAGGGGACAGGAATTCACCCCTCCACTTT
D gene: .; J gene: TRBJ1-6; V gene: TRBV11-2; clone size: many; CDR3 protein: CASSLVLVSPLHF; CDR3 DNA: TGTGCCAGCAGCTTAGTTTTGGTTTCACCCCTCCACTTT
D gene: .; J gene: TRBJ2-5; V gene: TRBV7-8; clone size: .; CDR3 protein: CASSQAGTTYQETQYF; CDR3 DNA: TGTGCCAGCAGCCAAGCCGGGACAACGTACCAAGAGACCCAGTACTTC
D gene: .; J gene: TRBJ1-1; V gene: TRBV20-1; clone size: .; CDR3 protein: CSGGTATLLNTEAFF; CDR3 DNA: TGCAGTGGGGGGACCGCTACCTTATTGAACACTGAAGCTTTCTTT
D gene: .; J gene: TRBJ2-1; V gene: TRBV10-3; clone size: once; CDR3 protein: CATRAGRFKFF; CDR3 DNA: TGTGCCACCCGTGCGGGGAGGTTTAAGTTCTTC
D gene: TRBD1; J gene: TRBJ1-1; V gene: TRBV24-1; clone size: .; CDR3 protein: CASSESDRKAFF; CDR3 DNA: TGTGCCAGCAGTGAATCGGACAGGAAAGCTTTCTTT
D gene: .; J gene: TRBJ1-5; V gene: TRBV24-1; clone size: many; CDR3 protein: CATSDLRQDQPQHF; CDR3 DNA: TGTGCCACCAGTGATTTAAGACAGGATCAGCCCCAGCATTTT
D gene: .; J gene: TRBJ1-4; V gene: TRBV10-3; clone size: many; CDR3 protein: CAISESTRAESNEKLFF; CDR3 DNA: TGTGCCATCAGTGAGTCGACTCGGGCAGAGAGTAATGAAAAACTGTTTTTT
D gene: .; J gene: TRBJ1-3; V gene: TRBV4-3; clone size: .; CDR3 protein: CASSQGDVSGNTIYF; CDR3 DNA: TGCGCCAGCAGCCAAGGGGACGTCTCTGGAAACACCATATATTTT
D gene: TRBD2; J gene: TRBJ2-5; V gene: TRBV7-3; clone size: .; CDR3 protein: CASSPASGYQETQYF; CDR3 DNA: TGTGCCAGCAGCCCGGCTAGCGGGTACCAAGAGACCCAGTACTTC
D gene: .; J gene: TRBJ2-7; V gene: TRBV19; clone size: .; CDR3 protein: CASKLRGSGYEQYF; CDR3 DNA: TGTGCCAGTAAACTCAGGGGTTCGGGCTACGAGCAGTACTTC